Sequencing of this T cell receptor (beta chain) was carried out in a study of regulatory T cells in long-lasting Graves disease. Germline CDR1 SNHLY, CDR2 FYNNEI. Trimming took 6 bases from V and 5 from J; bases not matched to a gene: 12. CDR3 size: 16 residues. On this clonotype itself: Its specificity is not known.

The time point was: newly diagnosed GD, antithyroid drugs for less than 3 months. Preparation of the TCR library used RNA extracted from PBMCs. The EDTA tubes were filled with about 10 milliliters of drawn peripheral blood. Notes on the study in general: The study found lower TCR diversity in persistent Graves' patients than in newly diagnosed ones. Persistent cases favored TRBV28, TRBJ1-2 and TRBJ2-5.

Construction of the TCR beta libraries employed iRepertoire HTBI primers in conjunction with Arm-PCR of CDR3 regions. One entry per CDR3 protein, called by TCRdb with MiXCR from the multiplex PCR reads. The sample carries roughly 420,000 distinct CDR3 sequences, roughly 15% recorded once. The same data also went into a second study, on T cells in Graves' hyperthyroidism and ophthalmopathy.

V and J are TRBV2 and TRBJ2-3; 9 nucleotides line up with TRBD1. The clonotype was recovered from a woman in her 30s with Graves disease. Sequenced here: peripheral blood mononuclear cells (PBMCs), sampled at new diagnosis, from a patient treated with antithyroid drugs. The chain's CDR3 is CASSQGLQGAGDTQYF. DNA of the CDR3: TGTGCCAGCAGCCAAGGGCTACAGGGGGCGGGAGATACGCAGTATTTT.